Each of the 21 T cell receptor beta chains below was sequenced from the same sample in a study of response to subunit inactivated influenza vaccine. One entry per CDR3 protein results from TCRdb running MiXCR on the RT-PCR reads. The sample consists of about 530,000 distinct CDR3 sequences, 10% to 15% of them appearing once. The source was PBMCs from blood, collected more than 35 days after vaccination. These receptors all stem from a man over 45 who received an inactivated influenza vaccine.

The V gene is TRBV6-5, the J gene TRBJ2-7, with TRBD2 matching 9 bases. The V and J ends lost 0 bases and 7 bases, in that order; junction bases with no gene match: 13. The CDR3 has 17 residues. Germline V gives CDR1 MNHEY, CDR2 SVGAGI. The CDR3 loop is CASSYSRGRAPLWEQYF. CDR3 coding DNA: TGTGCCAGCAGTTACTCGCGCGGGAGGGCTCCTTTATGGGAGCAGTACTTC.

The table lists this clonotype with a few counts. This sequence joins TRBV10-3 and TRBJ2-5; a possible D gene is TRBD2 (7 bases). CDR1 ENHRY and CDR2 SYGVKD come from the germline V gene. The CDR3 loop spans 15 amino acids. Trimming removed 10 bases from V and 2 bases from J, with 20 bases in between. Written as DNA, the CDR3 is TGTGCCACTACAAGGGGGGGGACTTATCAAGAGACCCAGTACTTC. Translated, it gives CATTRGGTYQETQYF.

Only a few counts were recorded for this clonotype. This chain connects TRBV6-1 to TRBJ1-1; D uncertain. The CDR3 loop spans 14 amino acids. Trimming left V 6 bases short and J 0 bases short, with 11 bases between. CDR1 MNHNS and CDR2 SASEGT come from the germline V gene. The CDR3: CASRKGSVNTEAFF. The CDR3 region has the DNA TGTGCCAGCAGGAAAGGTAGCGTGAACACTGAAGCTTTCTTT.

This rearrangement joins TRBV11-2 to TRBJ2-3, with D possibly matching TRBD2 (6 bases). Germline V CDR1 and CDR2: SGHAT, FQNNGV. The CDR3 totals 17 residues. Between the trimmed V and J ends, which lost 0 bases and 1 base, there was a span of 14 bases. The chain's CDR3 is CASSLEPGGVGTDTQYF. The CDR3 region has the DNA TGTGCCAGCAGCTTAGAGCCCGGGGGTGTTGGCACAGATACGCAGTATTTT.

The chain joins TRBV5-1 to TRBJ2-7, with TRBD1 as a possible D gene (5 bases). Per germline, CDR1 SGHRS and CDR2 YFSETQ. The CDR3 is 14 amino acids. Deletions cut 1 base from V and 1 base from J, with 9 bases between. The CDR3 DNA is TGCGCCAGCAGCTTGCAACGGACATCCTACGAGCAGTACTTC. It encodes CASSLQRTSYEQYF.

There are a few counts of this clonotype. The rearrangement links TRBV20-1 to TRBJ2-1, with 8 positions matching TRBD1. Unmatched junction bases numbered 5, after V lost 6 bases and J lost 1 base. CDR1 DFQATT and CDR2 SNEGSKA come from the germline V gene (reference sequence). The CDR3 totals 14 residues. The CDR3 is CSAPTGGSYNEQFF. The CDR3 coding sequence is TGCAGTGCCCCTACAGGGGGATCCTACAATGAGCAGTTCTTC.

This chain joins TRBV6-1 and TRBJ2-1; D uncertain. This CDR3 has 14 amino acids. Germline CDR1 and CDR2: MNHNS and SASEGT. Trimming took 10 bases from V and 7 from J, leaving 20 bases between them. In DNA form, the CDR3 reads TGTGCCACCGGTAGGGCCGCCGGGTGGAATGAGCAGTTCTTC. Amino acid sequence: CATGRAAGWNEQFF.

CDR3 region: CASSLIPRPSTEAFF. The CDR3 DNA reads as TGTGCCAGCAGTTTGATACCCCGACCAAGCACTGAAGCTTTCTTT. The chain is built from TRBV12-3 or TRBV12-4 and TRBJ1-1; D call uncertain. The CDR3 is made up of 15 amino acids. The V end lost 3 bases, the J end lost 4 bases, and 15 bases lay between the germline ends.

This clonotype has a handful of counts. This chain uses TRBV5-6 with TRBJ2-1; 12 nucleotides agree with TRBD2. The CDR3 is 15 residues long. Losses at the gene ends were 5 bases for V and 5 bases for J; bases not matched to a gene: 5. Germline lookup yields CDR1 SGHDT and CDR2 YYEEEE. The CDR3 region has the DNA TGTGCCAGCAGGACGACTAGCGGGAGCGACAATGAGCAGTTCTTC. This codes for CASRTTSGSDNEQFF.

In its sample, this clonotype was seen many times. This chain connects TRBV6-5 to TRBJ2-7; 7 bases match TRBD1. CDR1 is MNHEY, CDR2 SVGAGI, per germline. The CDR3 is 16 residues long. V gave up 4 bases and J gave up 0 bases; unmatched junction bases: 9. CDR3 region: CASSSRTGLISYEQYF. The CDR3, as DNA: TGTGCCAGCAGTTCCCGGACAGGCTTGATCTCCTACGAGCAGTACTTC.

This clonotype was observed many times. The rearrangement uses TRBV29-1 and TRBJ2-2; D gene uncertain. Trimming removed 7 bases from V and 4 bases from J, with 13 bases in between. Germline CDR1 reads SQVTM; CDR2 reads ANQGSEA. The length of the CDR3 is 13 residues. CDR3 sequence (DNA): TGCAGCGCACTGTTGGGTTTCACCGGGGAGCTGTTTTTT. It translates to CSALLGFTGELFF.

This clonotype appeared a few times. The J gene is TRBJ2-7, the V gene TRBV27; 10 bases line up with TRBD1. The length of the CDR3 is 17 residues. The germline gives CDR1 MNHEY, CDR2 SMNVEV (reference sequence). The V gene end was trimmed by 5 bases and the J gene end by 6 bases; junction bases not matched to a gene: 16. The DNA of the CDR3 is TGTGCCAGCAGTACCGTTTGGGTAGACAGGGGGCGAAGCGAGCAGTACTTC. Translating gives CASSTVWVDRGRSEQYF.

This clonotype was detected only a few times. V gene TRBV6-5 combines with J gene TRBJ2-7, with 7 bases matching TRBD1. The V gene end was trimmed by 0 bases and the J gene end by 0 bases; junction bases not matched to a gene: 2. Per the germline V gene, CDR1 is MNHEY and CDR2 is SVGAGI. This CDR3 contains 15 residues. The CDR3 sequence is CASSYSRQGSYEQYF. DNA for the CDR3: TGTGCCAGCAGTTACTCGCGACAGGGCTCCTACGAGCAGTACTTC.

This clonotype was seen at least ten times. The gene calls are TRBV4-2 and TRBJ2-6, with 11 bases that match TRBD1. Germline V gene lookup returns CDR1 LGHNA and CDR2 YNFKEQ. CDR3 length equals 18 residues. J was trimmed by 3 bases and V by 4 bases; bases with no gene match: 8. This CDR3 reads CASSPSRTGGFGANVLTF. The CDR3 DNA reads TGTGCCAGCAGCCCGTCTAGGACAGGGGGCTTTGGGGCCAACGTCCTGACTTTC.

This clonotype was counted between two and nine times. The conserved phenylalanine or tryptophan normally closing the CDR3 is absent here, so this likely arose from a read error. This sequence joins TRBV12-3 or TRBV12-4 and TRBJ2-5, with 7 bases fitting TRBD2. The CDR3 sequence is 14 residues long. Trimming removed 5 bases from V and 3 bases from J; junction bases left unmatched: 6. As DNA, the CDR3 is TGTGCCAGCAGTAAGCGGGGAGGGGAAGAGACCCAGTACTTG. Amino acid sequence: CASSKRGGEETQYL.

V and J are TRBV7-9 and TRBJ2-2, with D perhaps matching TRBD1 (6 bases). The germline V gene encodes CDR1 SEHNR and CDR2 FQNEAQ (reference sequence). Trimming took off 0 bases at V and 0 bases at J, with 11 bases between the two ends. The CDR3 loop spans 17 amino acids. CDR3 sequence: CASSLADRLPNTGELFF. The DNA for the CDR3 is TGTGCCAGCAGCTTAGCTGACAGGTTACCGAACACCGGGGAGCTGTTTTTT. The variable domain in full, completed from reference TRBV7-9 and TRBJ2-2, reads DTGVSQNPRHKITKRGQNVTFRCDPISEHNRLYWYRQTLGQGPEFLTYFQNEAQLEKSRLLSDRFSAERPKGSFSTLEIQRTEQGDSAMYLCASSLADRLPNTGELFFGEGSRLTVL.

This sequence joins TRBV20-1 and TRBJ2-7, with 10 bases that match TRBD2. This CDR3 spans 14 amino acids. Germline-derived CDR1 and CDR2 are DFQATT and SNEGSKA (reference sequence). After removal of 0 bases from V and 2 bases from J, the junction contained 1 base not matched to a gene. Here the CDR3 reads CSARDTSGTYEQYF. The CDR3 region has the DNA TGCAGTGCTAGAGATACTAGCGGGACCTACGAGCAGTACTTC.

This clonotype was seen more than once but under ten times. The chain carries TRBV18 and TRBJ2-5; D perhaps matches TRBD2 (5 bases). The CDR3 is made up of 14 amino acids. V lost 0 bases and J 4 bases, leaving 9 bases between the germline ends. Germline assignment: CDR1 KGHSH and CDR2 LQKENI. The chain's CDR3 is CASSPPGSPETQYF. CDR3 bases: TGTGCCAGCTCACCACCGGGGAGCCCAGAGACCCAGTACTTC.

This clonotype was seen a few times. The gene calls are TRBV5-1 and TRBJ1-1; D remains unclear. The CDR3 has 13 amino acids. V lost 2 bases, J lost 3 bases, and 8 bases lay in between. Germline CDR1 reads SGHRS; CDR2 reads YFSETQ. This CDR3 reads CASSFTPDTEAFF. The CDR3, as DNA: TGCGCCAGCAGCTTCACACCGGACACTGAAGCTTTCTTT.

This clonotype was seen repeatedly, ten times or more. J is TRBJ2-1 and V is TRBV5-5, with TRBD2 as a possible D gene (7 bases). The CDR3 covers 13 residues. The V gene lost 4 bases and the J gene lost 7 bases, with 12 bases spanning the gap. CDR1 SGHKS and CDR2 YYEKEE come from the germline V gene (reference sequence). The DNA for the CDR3 is TGTGCCAGCAGCCCACGGGGGGCGAATGAGCAGTTCTTC. Its translation: CASSPRGANEQFF.

This clonotype was observed at least ten times. The chain recombines TRBV29-1 with TRBJ1-2; D gene unclear. The V gene's germline CDR1 is SQVTM and CDR2 ANQGSEA. CDR3 length: 12 amino acids. Deletions cut 6 bases from V and 1 base from J, with 9 bases between. The CDR3 region has the DNA TGCAGCGTGCTCTTGGATAACTATGGCTACACCTTC. Its translation is CSVLLDNYGYTF.